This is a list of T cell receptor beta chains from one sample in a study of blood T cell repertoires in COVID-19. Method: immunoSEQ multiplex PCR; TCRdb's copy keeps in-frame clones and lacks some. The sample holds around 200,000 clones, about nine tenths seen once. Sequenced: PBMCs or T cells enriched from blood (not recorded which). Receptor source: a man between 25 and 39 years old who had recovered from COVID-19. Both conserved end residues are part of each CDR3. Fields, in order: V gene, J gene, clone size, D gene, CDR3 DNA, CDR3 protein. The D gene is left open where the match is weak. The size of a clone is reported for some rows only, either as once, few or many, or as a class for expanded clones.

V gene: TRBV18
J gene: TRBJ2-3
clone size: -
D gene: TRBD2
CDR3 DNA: TGTGCCAGCTCACCCCAAGCGGGAACTTACACAGATACGCAGTATTTT
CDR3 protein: CASSPQAGTYTDTQYF

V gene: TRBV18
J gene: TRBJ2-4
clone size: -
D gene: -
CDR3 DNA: TGTGCCAGCTCACCACCGAGTGCAGGTGCCAAAAACATTCAGTACTTC
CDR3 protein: CASSPPSAGAKNIQYF

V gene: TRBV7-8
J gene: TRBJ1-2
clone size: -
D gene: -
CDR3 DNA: TGTGCCAGCAGCTTATTTCCGGACACCAACTATGGCTACACCTTC
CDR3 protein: CASSLFPDTNYGYTF

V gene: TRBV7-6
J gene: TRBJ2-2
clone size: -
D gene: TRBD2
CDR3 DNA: TGTGCCAGCAGCAATAGCGGGGGGCCTTACACCGGGGAGCTGTTTTTT
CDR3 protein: CASSNSGGPYTGELFF

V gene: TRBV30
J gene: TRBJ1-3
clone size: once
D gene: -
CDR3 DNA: TGTGCCTGGAGTGTAGGTGTGCGGGGGTTTGGAAACACCATATATTTT
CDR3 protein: CAWSVGVRGFGNTIYF

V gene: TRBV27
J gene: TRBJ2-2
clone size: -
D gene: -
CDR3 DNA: TGTGCCAGCAGACCCCGATACGCGGACACCGGGGAGCTGTTTTTT
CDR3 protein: CASRPRYADTGELFF

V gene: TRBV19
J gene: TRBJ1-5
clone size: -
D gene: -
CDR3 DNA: TGTGCCAGTAGGAATTCAGGGGTAGGGAATCAGCCCCAGCATTTT
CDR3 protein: CASRNSGVGNQPQHF

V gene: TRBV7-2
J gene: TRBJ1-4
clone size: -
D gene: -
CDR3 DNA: TGTGCCAGCAGCTTAGTCACTGGGGCGCCGGATGAAAAACTGTTTTTT
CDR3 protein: CASSLVTGAPDEKLFF

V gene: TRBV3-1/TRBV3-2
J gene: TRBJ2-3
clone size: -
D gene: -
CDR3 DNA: TGTGCCAGCAGCCAAGGTCTTGGATTGTGGGGGGGGCCAAGCACAGATACGCAGTATTTT
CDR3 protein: CASSQGLGLWGGPSTDTQYF

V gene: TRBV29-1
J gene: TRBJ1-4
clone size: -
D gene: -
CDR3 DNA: TGCAGCGTTGGTTCCCCCAGCGGTGAAAAACTGTTTTTT
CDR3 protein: CSVGSPSGEKLFF

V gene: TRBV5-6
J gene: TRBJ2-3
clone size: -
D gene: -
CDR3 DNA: TGTGCCAGCAGCTTGGACAGGCGGCCAGATACGCAGTATTTT
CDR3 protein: CASSLDRRPDTQYF

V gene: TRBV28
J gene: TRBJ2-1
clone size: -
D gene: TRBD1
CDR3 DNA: TGTGCCACCAGCCGGGACAGGGGGCTTTCCAGCGTCCAGTTCTTC
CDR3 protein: CATSRDRGLSSVQFF

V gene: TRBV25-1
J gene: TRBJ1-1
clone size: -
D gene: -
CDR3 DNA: TGTGCCAGCAGTGAATTAACATCTGACACTGAAGCTTTCTTT
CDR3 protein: CASSELTSDTEAFF

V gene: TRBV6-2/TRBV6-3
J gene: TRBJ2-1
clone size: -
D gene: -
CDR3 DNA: TGTGCCAGCAGTTACCCCAGCGGAAGGGGGAGCTCCTACAATGAGCAGTTCTTC
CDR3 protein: CASSYPSGRGSSYNEQFF

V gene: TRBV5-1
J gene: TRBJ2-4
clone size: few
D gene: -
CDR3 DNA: TGCGCCAGCAGCTTGGCCGAGGGGAGGGCCAAAAACATTCAGTACTTC
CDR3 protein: CASSLAEGRAKNIQYF

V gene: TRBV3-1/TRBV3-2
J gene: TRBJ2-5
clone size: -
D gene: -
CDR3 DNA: TGTGCCAGCAGCCCCCGGGGTCAAGAGACCCAGTACTTC
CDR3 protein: CASSPRGQETQYF

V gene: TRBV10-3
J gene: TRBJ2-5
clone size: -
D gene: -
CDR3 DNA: TGTGCCATCAGTGCTCTAGCTGGTCAAGAGACCCAGTACTTC
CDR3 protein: CAISALAGQETQYF

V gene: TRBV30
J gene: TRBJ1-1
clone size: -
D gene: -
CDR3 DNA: TGTGCCTGGAGTGAAGGGACTGGTGAAGCTTTCTTT
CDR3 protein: CAWSEGTGEAFF

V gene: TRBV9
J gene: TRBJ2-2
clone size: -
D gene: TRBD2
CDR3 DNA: TGTGCCAGCAGCGGTAGCGGGACCCTCGGCGGGGAGCTGTTTTTT
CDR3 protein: CASSGSGTLGGELFF